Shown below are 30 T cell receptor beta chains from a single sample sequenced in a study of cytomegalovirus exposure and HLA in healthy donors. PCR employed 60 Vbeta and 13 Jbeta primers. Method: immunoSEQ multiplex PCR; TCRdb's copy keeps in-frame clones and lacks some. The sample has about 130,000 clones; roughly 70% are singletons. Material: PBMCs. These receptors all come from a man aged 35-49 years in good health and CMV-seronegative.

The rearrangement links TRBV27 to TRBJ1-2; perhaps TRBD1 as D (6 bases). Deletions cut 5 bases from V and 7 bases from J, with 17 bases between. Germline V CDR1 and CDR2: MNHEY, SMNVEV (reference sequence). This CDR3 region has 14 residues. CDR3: CASSTLGAYAGYTF. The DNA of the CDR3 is TGTGCCAGCAGTACCCTGGGGGCTTATGCTGGCTACACCTTC.

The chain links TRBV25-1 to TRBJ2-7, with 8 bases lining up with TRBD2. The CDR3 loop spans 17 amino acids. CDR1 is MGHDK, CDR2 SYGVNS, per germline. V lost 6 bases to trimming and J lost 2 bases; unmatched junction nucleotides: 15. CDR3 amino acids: CASSAIRGVAGTYEQYF. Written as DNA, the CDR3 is TGTGCCAGCAGCGCAATCCGGGGGGTAGCGGGAACCTACGAGCAGTACTTC.

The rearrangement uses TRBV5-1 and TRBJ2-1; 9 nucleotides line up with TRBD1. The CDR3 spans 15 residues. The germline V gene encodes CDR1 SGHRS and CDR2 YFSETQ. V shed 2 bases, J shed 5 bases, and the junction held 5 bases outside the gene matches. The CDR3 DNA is TGCGCCAGCAGCTTACAGGGGGCGGGTGACAATGAGCAGTTCTTC. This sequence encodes CASSLQGAGDNEQFF.

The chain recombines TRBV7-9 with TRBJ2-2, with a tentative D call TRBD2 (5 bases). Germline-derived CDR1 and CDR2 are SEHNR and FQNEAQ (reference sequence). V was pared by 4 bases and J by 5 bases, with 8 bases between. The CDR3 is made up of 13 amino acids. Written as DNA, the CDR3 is TGTGCCAGCAGCTCGGACTTAACCGGGGAGCTGTTTTTT. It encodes CASSSDLTGELFF.

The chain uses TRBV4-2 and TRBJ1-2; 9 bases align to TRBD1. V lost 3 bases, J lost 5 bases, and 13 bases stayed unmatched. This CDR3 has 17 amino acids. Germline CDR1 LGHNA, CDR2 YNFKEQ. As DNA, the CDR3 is TGTGCCAGCAGCCAGACAGGGGGACAGGGTAATAAGTATGGCTACACCTTC. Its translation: CASSQTGGQGNKYGYTF.

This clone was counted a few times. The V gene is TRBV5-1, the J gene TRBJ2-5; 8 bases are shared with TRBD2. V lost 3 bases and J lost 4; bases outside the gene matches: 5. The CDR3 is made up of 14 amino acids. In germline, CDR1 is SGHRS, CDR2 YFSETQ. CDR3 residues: CASSSGGVRETQYF. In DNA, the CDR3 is TGCGCCAGCAGCTCCGGGGGGGTCCGAGAGACCCAGTACTTC.

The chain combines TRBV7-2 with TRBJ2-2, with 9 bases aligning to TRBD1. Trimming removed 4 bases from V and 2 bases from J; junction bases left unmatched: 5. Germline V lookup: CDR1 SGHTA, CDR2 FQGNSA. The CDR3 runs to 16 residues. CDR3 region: CASSYATGGNTGELFF. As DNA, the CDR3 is TGTGCCAGCAGCTACGCGACAGGGGGAAACACCGGGGAGCTGTTTTTT.

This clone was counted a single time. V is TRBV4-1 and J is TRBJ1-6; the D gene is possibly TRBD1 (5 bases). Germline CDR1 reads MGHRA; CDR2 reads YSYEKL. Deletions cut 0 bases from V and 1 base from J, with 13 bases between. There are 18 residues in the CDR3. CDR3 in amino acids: CASSQDIAGMSYNSPLHF. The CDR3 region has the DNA TGCGCCAGCAGCCAAGATATTGCAGGGATGTCCTATAATTCACCCCTCCACTTT.

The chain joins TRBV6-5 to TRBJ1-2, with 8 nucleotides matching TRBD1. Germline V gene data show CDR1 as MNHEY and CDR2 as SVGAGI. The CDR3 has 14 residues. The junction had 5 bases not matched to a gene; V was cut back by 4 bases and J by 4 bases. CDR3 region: CASSSYTGGYGYTF. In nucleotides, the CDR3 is TGTGCCAGCAGTTCCTACACAGGGGGCTATGGCTACACCTTC.

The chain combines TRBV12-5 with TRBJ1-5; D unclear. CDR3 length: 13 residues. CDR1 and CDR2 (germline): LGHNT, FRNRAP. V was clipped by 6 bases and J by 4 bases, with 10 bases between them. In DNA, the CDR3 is TGTGCTAGTGGCCTAGGTAATAATCAGCCCCAGCATTTT. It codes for CASGLGNNQPQHF.

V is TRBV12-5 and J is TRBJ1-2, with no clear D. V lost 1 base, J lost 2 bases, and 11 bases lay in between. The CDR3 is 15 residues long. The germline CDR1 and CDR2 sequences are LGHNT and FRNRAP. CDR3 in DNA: TGTGCTAGTGGTTTGGGAGGAGGTTCCAACTATGGCTACACCTTC. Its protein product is CASGLGGGSNYGYTF.

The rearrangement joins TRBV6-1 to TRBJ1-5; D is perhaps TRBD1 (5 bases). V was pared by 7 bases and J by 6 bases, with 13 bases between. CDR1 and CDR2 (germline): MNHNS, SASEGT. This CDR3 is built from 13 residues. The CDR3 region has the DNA TGTGCCAGCAAGGAAACAGGAGCTCAGCCCCAGCATTTT. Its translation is CASKETGAQPQHF.

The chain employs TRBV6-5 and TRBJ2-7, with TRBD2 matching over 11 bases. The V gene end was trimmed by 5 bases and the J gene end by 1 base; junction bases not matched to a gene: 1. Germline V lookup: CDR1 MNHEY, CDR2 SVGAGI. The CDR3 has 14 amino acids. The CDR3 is CASSRLAGSYEQYF. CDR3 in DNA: TGTGCCAGCAGTCGACTAGCGGGATCCTACGAGCAGTACTTC.

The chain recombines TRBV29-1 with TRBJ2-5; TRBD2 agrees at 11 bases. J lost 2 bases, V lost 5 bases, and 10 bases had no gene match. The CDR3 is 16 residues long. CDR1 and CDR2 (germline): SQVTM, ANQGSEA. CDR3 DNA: TGCAGCGTTCCGAAAGGGACTAGCGGATATCAAGAGACCCAGTACTTC. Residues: CSVPKGTSGYQETQYF.

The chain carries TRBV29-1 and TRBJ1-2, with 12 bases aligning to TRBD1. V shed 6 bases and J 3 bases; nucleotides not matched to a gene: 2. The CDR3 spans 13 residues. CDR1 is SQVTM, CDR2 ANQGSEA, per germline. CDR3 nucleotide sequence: TGCAGCGTGGGACAGGGGGCAGACTATGGCTACACCTTC. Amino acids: CSVGQGADYGYTF.

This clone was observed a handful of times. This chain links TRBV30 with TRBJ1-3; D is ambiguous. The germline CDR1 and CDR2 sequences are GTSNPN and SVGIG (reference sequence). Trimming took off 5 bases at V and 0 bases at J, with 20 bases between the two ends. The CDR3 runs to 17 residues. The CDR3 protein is CAWSAPAVGGSGNTIYF. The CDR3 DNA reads TGTGCCTGGTCCGCCCCGGCGGTAGGAGGCTCTGGAAACACCATATATTTT.

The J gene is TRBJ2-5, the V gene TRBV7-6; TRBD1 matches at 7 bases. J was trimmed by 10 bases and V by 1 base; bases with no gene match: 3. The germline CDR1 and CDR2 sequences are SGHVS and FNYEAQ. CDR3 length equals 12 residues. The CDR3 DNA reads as TGTGCCAGCAGCTTAGGACAGGGTTTCCAGTACTTC. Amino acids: CASSLGQGFQYF. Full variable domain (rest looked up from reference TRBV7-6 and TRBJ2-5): GAGVSQSPRYKVTKRGQDVALRCDPISGHVSLYWYRQALGQGPEFLTYFNYEAQQDKSGLPNDRFSAERPEGSISTLTIQRTEQRDSAMYRCASSLGQGFQYFGPGTRLLVL.

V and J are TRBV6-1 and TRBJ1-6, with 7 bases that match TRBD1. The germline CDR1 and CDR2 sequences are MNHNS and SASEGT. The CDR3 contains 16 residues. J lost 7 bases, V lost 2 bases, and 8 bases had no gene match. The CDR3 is CASSEPNRGKNSPLHF. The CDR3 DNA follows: TGTGCCAGCAGTGAACCTAACAGGGGAAAGAATTCACCCCTCCACTTT.

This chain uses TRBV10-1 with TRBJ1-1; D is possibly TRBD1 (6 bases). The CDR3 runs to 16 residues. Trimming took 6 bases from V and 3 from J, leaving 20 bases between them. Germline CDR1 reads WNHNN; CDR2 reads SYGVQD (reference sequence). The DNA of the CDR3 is TGCGCCAGCAGGAGGGGAAACCAGAGGGGGTACACTGAAGCTTTCTTT. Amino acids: CASRRGNQRGYTEAFF.

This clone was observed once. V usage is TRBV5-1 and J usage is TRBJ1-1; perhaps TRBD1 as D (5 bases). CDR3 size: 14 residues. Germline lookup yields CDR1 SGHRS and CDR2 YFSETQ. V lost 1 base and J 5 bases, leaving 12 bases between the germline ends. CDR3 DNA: TGCGCCAGCAGCTTGAGTGGGGCGGGAACTGAAGCTTTCTTT. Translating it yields CASSLSGAGTEAFF.

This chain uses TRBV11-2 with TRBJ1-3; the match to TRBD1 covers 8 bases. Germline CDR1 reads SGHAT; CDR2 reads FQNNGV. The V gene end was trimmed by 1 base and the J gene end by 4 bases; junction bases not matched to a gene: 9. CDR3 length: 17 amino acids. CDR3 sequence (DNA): TGTGCCAGCAGCTTAGCGGACAGGGAGGTCCCCGGAAACACCATATATTTT. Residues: CASSLADREVPGNTIYF.

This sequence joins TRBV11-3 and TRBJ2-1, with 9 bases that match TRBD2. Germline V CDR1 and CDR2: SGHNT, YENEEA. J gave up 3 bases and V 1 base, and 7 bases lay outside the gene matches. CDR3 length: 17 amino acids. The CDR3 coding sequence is TGTGCCAGCAGCTTAGGTTCTAGCGGGGTAATCTACAATGAGCAGTTCTTC. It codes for CASSLGSSGVIYNEQFF.

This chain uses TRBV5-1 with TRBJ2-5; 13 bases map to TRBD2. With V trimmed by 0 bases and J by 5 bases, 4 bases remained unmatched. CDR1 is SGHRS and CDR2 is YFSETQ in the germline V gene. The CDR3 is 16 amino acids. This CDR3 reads CASSLAGLAGAETQYF. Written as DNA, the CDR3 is TGCGCCAGCAGCTTGGCCGGACTAGCGGGGGCGGAGACCCAGTACTTC.

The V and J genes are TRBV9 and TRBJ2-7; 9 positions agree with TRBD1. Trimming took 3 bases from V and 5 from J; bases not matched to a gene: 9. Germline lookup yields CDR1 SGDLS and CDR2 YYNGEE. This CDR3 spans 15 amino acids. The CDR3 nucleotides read TGTGCCAGCAGCGACATCGGGACAGGGCAGGACGAGCAGTACTTC. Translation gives CASSDIGTGQDEQYF.

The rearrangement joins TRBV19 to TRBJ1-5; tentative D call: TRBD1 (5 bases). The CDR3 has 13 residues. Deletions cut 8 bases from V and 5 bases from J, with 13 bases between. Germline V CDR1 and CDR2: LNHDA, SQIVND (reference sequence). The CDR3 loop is CASDDGGDQPQHF. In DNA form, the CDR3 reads TGTGCCAGTGACGACGGGGGAGATCAGCCCCAGCATTTT.

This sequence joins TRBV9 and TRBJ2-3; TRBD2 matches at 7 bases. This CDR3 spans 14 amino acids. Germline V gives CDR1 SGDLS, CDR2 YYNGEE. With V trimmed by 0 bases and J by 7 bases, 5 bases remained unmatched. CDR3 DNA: TGTGCCAGCAGCGTAGTCATAGGGACTAATACGCAGTATTTT. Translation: CASSVVIGTNTQYF.

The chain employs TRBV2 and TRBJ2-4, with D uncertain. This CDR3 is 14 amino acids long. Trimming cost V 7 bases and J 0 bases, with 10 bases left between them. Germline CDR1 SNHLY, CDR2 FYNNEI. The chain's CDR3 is CASKVDTAKNIQYF. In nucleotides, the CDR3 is TGTGCCAGCAAAGTAGACACAGCCAAAAACATTCAGTACTTC. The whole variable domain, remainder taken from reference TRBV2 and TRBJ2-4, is EPEVTQTPSHQVTQMGQEVILRCVPISNHLYFYWYRQILGQKVEFLVSFYNNEISEKSEIFDDQFSVERPDGSNFTLKIRSTKLEDSAMYFCASKVDTAKNIQYFGAGTRLSVL.

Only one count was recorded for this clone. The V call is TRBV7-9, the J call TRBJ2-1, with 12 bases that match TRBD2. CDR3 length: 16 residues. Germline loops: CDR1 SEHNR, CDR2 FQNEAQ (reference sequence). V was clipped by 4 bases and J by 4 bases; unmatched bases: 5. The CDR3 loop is CASSSWTSGTYNEQFF. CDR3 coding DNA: TGTGCCAGCAGCTCCTGGACTAGCGGGACGTACAATGAGCAGTTCTTC.

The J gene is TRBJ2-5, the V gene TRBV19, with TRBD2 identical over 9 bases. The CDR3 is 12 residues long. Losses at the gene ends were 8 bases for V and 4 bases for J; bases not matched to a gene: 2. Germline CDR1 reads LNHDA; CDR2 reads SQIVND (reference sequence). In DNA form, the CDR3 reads TGTGCCAGTGGGACTAGCCGAGAGACCCAGTACTTC. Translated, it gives CASGTSRETQYF.

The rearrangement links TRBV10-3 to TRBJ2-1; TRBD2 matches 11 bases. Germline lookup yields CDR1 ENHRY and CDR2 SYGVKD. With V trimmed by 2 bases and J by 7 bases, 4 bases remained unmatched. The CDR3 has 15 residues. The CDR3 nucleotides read TGTGCCATCAGTGAGGCTAGCGGGGGGATGAATGAGCAGTTCTTC. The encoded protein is CAISEASGGMNEQFF.